The 5 T cell receptor beta chains presented below share a single source sample, sequenced in a study of T cell repertoires in cytomegalovirus infection. TCRdb re-derived calls from the reads in MiXCR, one entry per CDR3 protein. The sample shows 45,000 to 75,000 distinct CDR3 sequences, 33% of them seen only once. Their recognized antigens are unknown. Specimen: PBMCs, sequenced either directly or after in vitro stimulation (not recorded which). All receptors come from a human donor in good health (CMV status not recorded). Some clones in this sample may be carry-over from other donors' samples.

The chain joins TRBV11-2 to TRBJ2-3; D is unresolved. The germline CDR1 and CDR2 sequences are SGHAT and FQNNGV. The CDR3 covers 12 residues. The ends were cut back, 1 base at V and 6 bases at J, with 5 bases in the middle. The CDR3 loop reads CASSLGVDTQYF. DNA for the CDR3: TGTGCCAGCAGCTTAGGGGTGGATACGCAGTATTTT.

The rearrangement links TRBV11-2 to TRBJ2-6, with D perhaps TRBD2 (7 bases). This CDR3 region has 17 residues. Trimming took 4 bases from V and 2 from J, leaving 15 bases between them. Germline CDR1 and CDR2: SGHAT and FQNNGV. The CDR3 DNA reads as TGTGCCAGCAGCTACATCTCGGGGGGCGCTGGGGCCAACGTCCTGACTTTC. Protein sequence: CASSYISGGAGANVLTF. Using reference TRBV11-2 and TRBJ2-6 for the parts outside the CDR3, the full variable domain is EAGVAQSPRYKIIEKRQSVAFWCNPISGHATLYWYQQILGQGPKLLIQFQNNGVVDDSQLPKDRFSAERLKGVDSTLKIQPAKLEDSAVYLCASSYISGGAGANVLTFGAGSRLTVL.

There are a few counts of this clonotype. The genes are TRBV3-1 and TRBJ1-5; no clear D gene. Looked up from germline, CDR1 is LGHDT and CDR2 is YNNKEL (reference sequence). This CDR3 spans 14 amino acids. V was clipped by 4 bases and J by 4 bases, with 11 bases between them. CDR3 loop: CASSRLLRNQPQHF. CDR3 sequence (DNA): TGTGCCAGCAGCCGTCTCCTAAGAAATCAGCCCCAGCATTTT.

This clonotype was observed many times. The V gene is TRBV7-2, the J gene TRBJ1-6; maybe TRBD1 (5 bases). Looked up from germline, CDR1 is SGHTA and CDR2 is FQGNSA. The CDR3 sequence is 17 residues long. Trimming shortened V by 4 bases and J by 6 bases, and 19 bases separated the two germline ends. In DNA form, the CDR3 reads TGTGCCAGCAGCTCAAAAAACTCCGGGACTAGTAATTCACCCCTCCACTTT. It encodes CASSSKNSGTSNSPLHF.

The chain has TRBV12-3 or TRBV12-4 and TRBJ1-1, with a possible D match to TRBD1 (5 bases). V lost 10 bases and J 4 bases, leaving 16 bases between the germline ends. The CDR3 spans 13 residues. The CDR3 nucleotides read TGTGCCACCGGGGGGGGATATGGCACTGAAGCTTTCTTT. Translated: CATGGGYGTEAFF.